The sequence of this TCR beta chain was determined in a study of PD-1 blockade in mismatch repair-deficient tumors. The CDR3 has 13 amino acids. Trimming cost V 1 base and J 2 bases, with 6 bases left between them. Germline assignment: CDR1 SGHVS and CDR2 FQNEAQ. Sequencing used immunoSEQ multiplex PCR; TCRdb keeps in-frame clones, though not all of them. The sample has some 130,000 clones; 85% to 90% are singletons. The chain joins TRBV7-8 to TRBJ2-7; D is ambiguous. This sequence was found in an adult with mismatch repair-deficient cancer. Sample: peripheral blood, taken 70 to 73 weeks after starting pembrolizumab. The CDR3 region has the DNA TGTGCCAGCAGCTTAGTGCAGGCCTACGAGCAGTACTTC. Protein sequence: CASSLVQAYEQYF.